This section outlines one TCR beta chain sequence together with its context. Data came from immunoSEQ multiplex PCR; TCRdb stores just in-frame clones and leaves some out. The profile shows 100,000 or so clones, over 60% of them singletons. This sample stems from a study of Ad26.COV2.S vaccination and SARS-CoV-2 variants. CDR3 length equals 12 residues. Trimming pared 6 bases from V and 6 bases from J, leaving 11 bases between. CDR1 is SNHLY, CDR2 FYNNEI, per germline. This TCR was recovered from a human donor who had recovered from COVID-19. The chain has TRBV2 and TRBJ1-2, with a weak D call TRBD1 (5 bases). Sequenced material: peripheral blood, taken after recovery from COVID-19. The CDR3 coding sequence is TGTGCCAGCAGCCCAAGCAGGGATGGCTACACCTTC. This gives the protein CASSPSRDGYTF.